The 7 T cell receptor beta chains presented below share a single source sample, sequenced in a study of control samples from healthy donors and cancer patients (dated by TCRdb to the early 2020s). Libraries were built with the immunoSEQ multiplex PCR assay. TCRdb obtained this table from immuneACCESS and retained in-frame rearrangements with V and J assigned. These tables miss some clones; where compared with another copy, unresolved V genes account for less than half of the shortfall, and the remainder is unexplained. The table for this sample lists tens of thousands of clones; over 85% of them were counted only once. Of the sample, over 0.95% is held by the ten largest clones. The sample taken for sequencing was PBMCs. These receptors were obtained from a woman in her 40s with lung cancer.

This chain joins TRBV19 and TRBJ2-2; the match to TRBD2 covers 9 bases. CDR3 length: 15 residues. The germline V gene encodes CDR1 LNHDA and CDR2 SQIVND (reference sequence). The V and J ends lost 6 bases and 2 bases, in that order; junction bases with no gene match: 4. The CDR3 coding sequence is TGTGCCAGTAGCCGAGCGGGGGGAAACACCGGGGAGCTGTTTTTT. It specifies CASSRAGGNTGELFF.

The chain employs TRBV7-9 and TRBJ1-6; D remains unclear. Looked up from germline, CDR1 is SEHNR and CDR2 is FQNEAQ (reference sequence). The CDR3 extends over 16 amino acids. V was cut by 5 bases and J by 7 bases, with 18 bases left in between. CDR3 sequence (DNA): TGTGCCAGCAGCCCCCCGGTCACAGCCGGGAATTCACCCCTCCACTTT. Amino acid sequence: CASSPPVTAGNSPLHF.

This chain links TRBV19 with TRBJ1-2, with 8 positions matching TRBD1. This CDR3 is 15 amino acids long. After removal of 3 bases from V and 8 bases from J, the junction contained 11 bases not matched to a gene. Germline V gene sequence: CDR1 LNHDA, CDR2 SQIVND (reference sequence). CDR3 region: CASSIRGQGAGGYTF. CDR3 DNA: TGTGCCAGTAGTATTCGGGGGCAGGGGGCCGGAGGCTACACCTTC.

The chain couples TRBV28 to TRBJ2-1; 13 bases are shared with TRBD2. Germline CDR1 and CDR2: MDHEN and SYDVKM. The trim removed 7 bases at V and 4 bases at J, leaving 13 bases unmatched. CDR3 length: 18 residues. As DNA, the CDR3 is TGTGCCAGCACCTCACTAGCGGGGGGGGAGGTAAGGTACAATGAGCAGTTCTTC. Its translation: CASTSLAGGEVRYNEQFF. Supplemented by reference TRBV28 and TRBJ2-1, the full variable domain reads DVKVTQSSRYLVKRTGEKVFLECVQDMDHENMFWYRQDPGLGLRLIYFSYDVKMKEKGDIPEGYSVSREKKERFSLILESASTNQTSMYLCASTSLAGGEVRYNEQFFGPGTRLTVL.

This sequence joins TRBV27 and TRBJ1-2; D call uncertain. The ends were cut back, 3 bases at V and 8 bases at J, with 13 bases in the middle. The CDR3 totals 13 residues. CDR1 is MNHEY and CDR2 is SMNVEV in the germline V gene (reference sequence). The DNA of the CDR3 is TGTGCCAGCAGTTTGGTGGGGTCGGGCGGCTACACCTTC. This gives the protein CASSLVGSGGYTF.

This clone was seen once. The CDR3 protein is CASRPDRENQPQHF. The CDR3 nucleotides are TGTGCCAGCAGGCCCGACAGGGAAAATCAGCCCCAGCATTTT. The chain links TRBV6-5 to TRBJ1-5, with TRBD1 matching 7 bases. Germline CDR1 reads MNHEY; CDR2 reads SVGAGI. After removal of 6 bases from V and 4 bases from J, the junction contained 6 bases not matched to a gene. This CDR3 spans 14 amino acids.

In DNA, the CDR3 is TGTGCCAGTACTGAGGGCGGAAACACCATATATTTT. The encoded protein is CASTEGGNTIYF. This chain uses TRBV19 with TRBJ1-3; D unclear. The V and J ends lost 7 bases and 4 bases respectively, with 8 bases between them. The CDR3 contains 12 residues. CDR1 is LNHDA, CDR2 SQIVND, per germline (reference sequence).